Listed here is a single TCR beta chain. Clones were read by immunoSEQ multiplex PCR, and TCRdb kept only the in-frame ones, dropping some. The sample holds 70,000 to 80,000 clones, 84% seen once. This specimen belongs to a study of control samples from healthy donors and cancer patients. The CDR3 totals 14 residues. Germline V gives CDR1 SGHRS, CDR2 YFSETQ. V lost 7 bases, J lost 2 bases, and 8 bases stayed unmatched. The TCR originated in a man aged 45-60 years in good health. V is TRBV5-1 and J is TRBJ2-7, with 8 bases that match TRBD1. Input material: blood. The CDR3 loop reads CASASGQVPYEQYF. CDR3 nucleotides: TGCGCCAGCGCCTCGGGACAGGTTCCCTACGAGCAGTACTTC.